Each of the 22 T cell receptor beta chains below was sequenced from the same sample in a study of T-cell reconstitution after alpha-beta-depleted transplantation in children. For TCRbeta, the library was prepared with unique molecular identifiers. TCRdb reprocessed the PCR reads with MiXCR, giving one entry per CDR3 protein. The data show approximately 500,000 distinct CDR3 sequences, with roughly 10% seen just once and just over 2% held by the top ten. The sample in question was PBMCs, obtained before TCRalphabeta/CD19-depleted stem cell transplant. The receptors come from a child aged 2 to 10 with inherited bone marrow failure, due to receive a stem cell transplant.

This clonotype was picked up many times. V is TRBV29-1 and J is TRBJ2-5; tentative D call: TRBD2 (5 bases). Per the germline V gene, CDR1 is SQVTM and CDR2 is ANQGSEA. Trimming cost V 6 bases and J 2 bases, with 16 bases left between them. This CDR3 has 14 amino acids. This chain's CDR3 is CSVLGGQGQETQYF. CDR3 coding DNA: TGCAGCGTCCTTGGAGGCCAAGGGCAAGAGACCCAGTACTTC. The full variable domain, its missing parts supplied by reference TRBV29-1 and TRBJ2-5, is SAVISQKPSRDICQRGTSLTIQCQVDSQVTMMFWYRQQPGQSLTLIATANQGSEATYESGFVIDKFPISRPNLTFSTLTVSNMSPEDSSIYLCSVLGGQGQETQYFGPGTRLLVL.

This clonotype was seen repeatedly, ten times or more. The rearrangement joins TRBV7-2 to TRBJ1-1; perhaps TRBD1 as D (6 bases). The germline V and J ends were trimmed by 3 bases and 6 bases, with 17 bases remaining between them. The V gene's germline CDR1 is SGHTA and CDR2 FQGNSA. The CDR3 has 15 amino acids. The CDR3 protein is CASSFSRGGGPEAFF. In DNA form, the CDR3 reads TGTGCCAGCAGCTTCTCCCGGGGAGGGGGGCCTGAAGCTTTCTTT.

CDR3 amino acids: CSANDGGLPDNEQFF. DNA of the CDR3: TGCAGTGCCAATGACGGGGGACTACCTGACAATGAGCAGTTCTTC. J is TRBJ2-1 and V is TRBV20-1; TRBD2 matches 7 bases. J was trimmed by 5 bases and V by 6 bases; bases with no gene match: 13. CDR1 and CDR2 from the germline V gene are DFQATT and SNEGSKA (reference sequence). CDR3 length equals 15 residues.

This clonotype was counted at least ten times. The J gene is TRBJ2-7, the V gene TRBV27, with a tentative D call TRBD1 (6 bases). There are 16 residues in the CDR3. V was cut by 0 bases and J by 4 bases, with 16 bases left in between. Per the germline V gene, CDR1 is MNHEY and CDR2 is SMNVEV (reference sequence). The CDR3 region has the DNA TGTGCCAGCAGTTTATCGACTGGGACAATCTCGTACGAGCAGTACTTC. Amino acids: CASSLSTGTISYEQYF.

This clonotype was counted between two and nine times. This chain uses TRBV4-1 with TRBJ2-3; TRBD1 matches at 8 bases. Losses at the gene ends were 4 bases for V and 0 bases for J; bases not matched to a gene: 6. This CDR3 has 16 residues. Per the germline V gene, CDR1 is MGHRA and CDR2 is YSYEKL. CDR3 amino acids: CASSPPRGRSTDTQYF. In DNA, the CDR3 is TGCGCCAGCAGCCCTCCCAGGGGGCGGAGCACAGATACGCAGTATTTT.

This clonotype has just a few counts. J is TRBJ2-4 and V is TRBV7-2; D may be TRBD2 (6 bases). CDR3 size: 17 residues. From germline, CDR1 is SGHTA and CDR2 FQGNSA. V dropped 5 bases and J dropped 0 bases, with 17 bases sitting between them. The CDR3 here is CASSLRLVGTAKNIQYF. As DNA, the CDR3 is TGTGCCAGCAGCCTTCGACTAGTGGGTACAGCCAAAAACATTCAGTACTTC.

This clonotype has ten or more counts. CDR3 DNA: TGTGCCAGCAGCCCAGTAATGTCTGGAAAACTGTTTTTT. It encodes CASSPVMSGKLFF. The V and J genes are TRBV6-1 and TRBJ1-4; D is unclear. Germline V gene data show CDR1 as MNHNS and CDR2 as SASEGT. The CDR3 runs to 13 residues. Trimming removed 6 bases from V and 10 bases from J, with 15 bases in between.

This clonotype showed up many times. The V and J genes are TRBV24-1 and TRBJ2-3; 11 nucleotides match TRBD2. The CDR3 runs to 16 residues. The V segment lost 2 bases and the J segment 0 bases; nucleotides outside the gene matches: 0. Looked up from germline, CDR1 is KGHDR and CDR2 is SFDVKD. The CDR3 nucleotides are TGTGCCACCAGTGATTGGACTAGCGGGAGCACAGATACGCAGTATTTT. Translating it yields CATSDWTSGSTDTQYF.

This chain uses TRBV29-1 with TRBJ1-5; D is perhaps TRBD1 (6 bases). Looked up from germline, CDR1 is SQVTM and CDR2 is ANQGSEA. The CDR3 length is 14 residues. Trimming took 6 bases from V and 0 from J, leaving 12 bases between them. CDR3 sequence reads: CSVSTGYSNQPQHF. The DNA for the CDR3 is TGCAGCGTGTCCACAGGGTATAGCAATCAGCCCCAGCATTTT.

There are many counts of this clonotype. CDR3 in DNA: TGTGCCAGCAGCTTGGAGGGGGATTCGTACAATGAGCAGTTCTTC. Translating gives CASSLEGDSYNEQFF. The chain carries TRBV5-8 and TRBJ2-1; D may be TRBD1 (6 bases). Trimming left V 0 bases short and J 4 bases short, with 11 bases between. The CDR3 consists of 15 residues. CDR1 SGHTS and CDR2 YDEGEE come from the germline V gene. The full variable domain, rest sourced from reference TRBV5-8 and TRBJ2-1, is EAGVTQSPTHLIKTRGQQATLRCSPISGHTSVYWYQQALGLGLQFLLWYDEGEERNRGNFPPRFSGRQFPNYSSELNVNALELEDSALYLCASSLEGDSYNEQFFGPGTRLTVL.

This clonotype was observed many times. The V gene is TRBV5-1, the J gene TRBJ2-1; D may be TRBD2 (6 bases). CDR1 and CDR2 (germline): SGHRS, YFSETQ. V shed 5 bases and J shed 3 bases, with 15 bases lying between them. The CDR3 loop spans 15 amino acids. Written as DNA, the CDR3 is TGCGCCAGCAGTATAACGGACTATCTCTACAATGAGCAGTTCTTC. Translated, it gives CASSITDYLYNEQFF.

This clonotype was detected ten times or more. The chain recombines TRBV5-1 with TRBJ2-1; 14 positions match TRBD2. Per germline, CDR1 SGHRS and CDR2 YFSETQ. The CDR3 is made up of 16 amino acids. V was pared by 0 bases and J by 10 bases, with 6 bases of the junction left unmatched. CDR3 protein: CASSLVGTSGRDEQFF. The CDR3 DNA is TGCGCCAGCAGCTTGGTAGGGACTAGCGGGAGAGACGAGCAGTTCTTC.

In this sample, this clonotype turned up many times. This sequence joins TRBV4-1 and TRBJ1-4, with 9 positions matching TRBD1. Germline CDR1 and CDR2: MGHRA and YSYEKL. The CDR3 runs 16 residues. With V trimmed by 4 bases and J by 4 bases, 7 bases remained unmatched. CDR3 sequence (DNA): TGCGCCAGCAGCCGGTCCCGGACAGGGGATAATGAAAAACTGTTTTTT. This sequence encodes CASSRSRTGDNEKLFF.

This chain uses TRBV20-1 with TRBJ1-3, with a tentative D call TRBD1 (6 bases). V lost 1 base and J lost 0, with 10 bases in between. This CDR3 spans 15 amino acids. The germline V gene encodes CDR1 DFQATT and CDR2 SNEGSKA (reference sequence). The CDR3 region is CSARARQVSGNTIYF. The CDR3 bases are TGCAGTGCTAGAGCAAGACAGGTCTCTGGAAACACCATATATTTT.

This clonotype has a count of ten or more. The V gene is TRBV27, the J gene TRBJ1-5; D gene unclear. The ends were cut back, 3 bases at V and 4 bases at J, with 13 bases in the middle. CDR1 MNHEY and CDR2 SMNVEV come from the germline V gene (reference sequence). This CDR3 spans 15 amino acids. In DNA, the CDR3 is TGTGCCAGCAGTTTTGTCTCGGGTGGGAATCAGCCCCAGCATTTT. This translates into CASSFVSGGNQPQHF.

This clonotype was found a few times. The V and J genes are TRBV27 and TRBJ2-7, with TRBD1 matching 8 bases. V was clipped by 4 bases and J by 1 base; unmatched bases: 6. The CDR3 extends over 15 amino acids. Germline assignment: CDR1 MNHEY and CDR2 SMNVEV (reference sequence). This CDR3 is CASSSPWTGSYEQYF. In nucleotides, the CDR3 is TGTGCCAGCAGTTCCCCTTGGACAGGGTCCTACGAGCAGTACTTC.

This clonotype has at least ten counts. The chain recombines TRBV12-3 or TRBV12-4 with TRBJ2-7; D is undetermined. The CDR3 loop spans 13 amino acids. V lost 2 bases and J lost 0, with 5 bases in between. CDR3 sequence (DNA): TGTGCCAGCAGTTTAATCGACTCCTACGAGCAGTACTTC. It encodes CASSLIDSYEQYF.

In its sample, this clonotype was seen many times. The chain has TRBV4-2 and TRBJ2-5; 9 bases are shared with TRBD2. V gave up 1 base and J gave up 9 bases; unmatched junction bases: 6. Germline CDR1 is LGHNA and CDR2 is YNFKEQ. The CDR3 has 14 amino acids. Here the CDR3 reads CASSQGTSGRSQYF. DNA for the CDR3: TGTGCCAGCAGCCAAGGAACGAGCGGGAGGTCCCAGTACTTC.

CDR3 loop: CASSMWLGTEAFF. CDR3 nucleotide sequence: TGTGCCAGTAGTATGTGGTTAGGCACTGAAGCTTTCTTT. The chain has TRBV19 and TRBJ1-1; D not resolved. Deletions cut 3 bases from V and 4 bases from J, with 9 bases between. Germline CDR1 reads LNHDA; CDR2 reads SQIVND (reference sequence). The CDR3 extends over 13 amino acids.

This clonotype was observed a single time. No conserved phenylalanine or tryptophan is present at the end of the CDR3, so a read error is the likely explanation. V gene TRBV18 combines with J gene TRBJ2-2; D not resolved. Germline CDR1 KGHSH, CDR2 LQKENI. CDR3 length equals 14 residues. The V end was cut by 7 bases, the J end by 3 bases, with 12 bases between. Written as DNA, the CDR3 is TGTGCCAGCTTCGGACGCCGTTACACCGGGGAGCTGTTTTCT. Its translation is CASFGRRYTGELFS.

At least ten counts were recorded for this clonotype. This chain joins TRBV11-2 and TRBJ2-1; D uncertain. V was clipped by 2 bases and J by 9 bases, with 11 bases between them. CDR1 SGHAT and CDR2 FQNNGV come from the germline V gene. The CDR3 totals 13 residues. The CDR3 bases are TGTGCCAGCAGCTTAAGTTCAGGAAGTGAGCAGTTCTTC. Amino acid sequence: CASSLSSGSEQFF.

This clonotype was recorded at least ten times. The chain uses TRBV28 and TRBJ2-7, with TRBD2 matching 7 bases. Losses at the gene ends were 3 bases for V and 0 bases for J; bases not matched to a gene: 5. Germline V gene lookup returns CDR1 MDHEN and CDR2 SYDVKM. The CDR3 sequence is 15 residues long. The CDR3 DNA reads TGTGCCAGCAGTTTTAGAGGGACTAACTCCTACGAGCAGTACTTC. It codes for CASSFRGTNSYEQYF.